This record concerns one TCR beta chain sequence. What it binds is unknown. Pooled together were second doses at about 4 or about 12 weeks. Method: immunoSEQ multiplex PCR; TCRdb's copy keeps in-frame clones and lacks some. The sample consists of about 80,000 clones, around 93% of them appearing once. Germline loops: CDR1 MNHEY, CDR2 SVGEGT. V lost 0 bases and J lost 10, with 16 bases in between. CDR3 size: 16 residues. This sample was included in a study of T cell responses to AZD1222 COVID-19 vaccine. Study-level results: Just a handful of AZD1222 recipients were seropositive at baseline. Reportedly, nearly half of unique spike TCRs recognized epitopes outside B.1.351/B.1.1.7 mutations.

This sequence joins TRBV6-2 or TRBV6-3 and TRBJ1-6, with D hard to call. The source of this sequence is an adult who received the AZD1222 COVID-19 vaccine. The material sequenced was peripheral blood, taken 28 days after the second AZD1222 dose. The CDR3 region has the DNA TGTGCCAGCAGTTACTCGCCGGGCTTGGCCGACTCACCCCTCCACTTT. It is translated as CASSYSPGLADSPLHF.